This entry is about one TCR beta chain. The antigen is unknown. CDR1 is SQVTM and CDR2 is ANQGSEA in the germline V gene. The CDR3 covers 11 residues. Through 5' RACE with UMI labels, the TRB cDNA libraries were prepared. TCRdb reprocessed the 5' RACE reads and reports one entry per CDR3 protein, with no DNA. There are thousands of distinct CDR3 sequences in the sample, with about 1.7% held by the top ten. The record originates from a study of CXCR3-negative and CXCR3-positive naive CD8 T cells. Overall study findings and caveats: With respect to TRBV-TRBJ usage, naive CXCR3-negative and CXCR3-positive cells were similar; memory differed.

This sequence originates from a human donor in good health. Some clones in this sample may be carry-over from other donors' samples. The specimen was naive CXCR3- CD8+ T cells from blood. As for subset: CD45RO-CCR7+CD27+CD95- naive CD8+ T cells lacking CXCR3 (TNR3-). The genes are TRBV29-1 and TRBJ1-1. The CDR3 is CSAGRSTEAFF.